The clone carrying this TCR beta chain was observed at least ten times. The antigen remains undetermined. This specimen comes from a study of T cells in Graves' hyperthyroidism and ophthalmopathy. The study's findings and limits: Model-based prediction identified ophthalmopathy a median roughly 5.9 months prior to its onset. In blood, most of the thyroid clonotypes expanded above 0.001 were also present.

Researchers took RNA transcripts and amplified the TCR beta CDR3 regions from them. The HTBI primer set served for first-round RT-PCR of the TCR CDR3. TCRdb used MiXCR to reprocess the multiplex PCR reads, holding one entry per CDR3 protein. The table has about 720,000 distinct CDR3 sequences, roughly 15% seen once. The diagnostic basis comprised clinical symptoms, serum thyroxine and TRAb, thyroid ultrasound and orbital computed tomography. The PBMCs had their origin in roughly 9.8 ml of fresh peripheral blood. Germline loops: CDR1 KGHSH, CDR2 LQKENI. With 4 bases removed from V and 0 bases from J, the gap between germline ends came to 13 bases. The CDR3 runs to 16 residues.

This clonotype was sampled from a man aged 18 to 30 with Graves' hyperthyroidism. J is TRBJ2-1 and V is TRBV18; unclear D gene. The sequenced sample was blood. The CDR3 here is CASSRETRTSYNEQFF. The CDR3 nucleotides are TGTGCCAGCTCACGCGAGACTCGGACCTCCTACAATGAGCAGTTCTTC. The whole variable domain, filled in from reference TRBV18 and TRBJ2-1, reads NAGVMQNPRHLVRRRGQEARLRCSPMKGHSHVYWYRQLPEEGLKFMVYLQKENIIDESGMPKERFSAEFPKEGPSILRIQQVVRGDSAAYFCASSRETRTSYNEQFFGPGTRLTVL.